This entry concerns a single TCR beta chain. Its antigen is still unknown. This PCR relied on a set of 60 Vbeta primers and 13 Jbeta primers. Method: immunoSEQ multiplex PCR; TCRdb's copy keeps in-frame clones and lacks some. The sample shows around 78,000 clones, over 60% of them seen only once. This sample is part of a study of cytomegalovirus exposure and HLA in healthy donors. This CDR3 is built from 10 residues. V lost 7 bases and J lost 9, with 10 bases in between. Germline V lookup: CDR1 SQVTM, CDR2 ANQGSEA. Notes on the study in general: Prediction of most subjects' HLA-A and HLA-B alleles by TCR beta sequences was reportedly accurate.

The sample consisted of PBMCs. J is TRBJ2-1 and V is TRBV29-1; perhaps TRBD2 as D (6 bases). The sequence was obtained from a woman aged 40 to 55 in good health and CMV-seropositive. CDR3: CSGGTPEQFF. The CDR3 DNA follows: TGCAGCGGCGGGACTCCTGAGCAGTTCTTC.